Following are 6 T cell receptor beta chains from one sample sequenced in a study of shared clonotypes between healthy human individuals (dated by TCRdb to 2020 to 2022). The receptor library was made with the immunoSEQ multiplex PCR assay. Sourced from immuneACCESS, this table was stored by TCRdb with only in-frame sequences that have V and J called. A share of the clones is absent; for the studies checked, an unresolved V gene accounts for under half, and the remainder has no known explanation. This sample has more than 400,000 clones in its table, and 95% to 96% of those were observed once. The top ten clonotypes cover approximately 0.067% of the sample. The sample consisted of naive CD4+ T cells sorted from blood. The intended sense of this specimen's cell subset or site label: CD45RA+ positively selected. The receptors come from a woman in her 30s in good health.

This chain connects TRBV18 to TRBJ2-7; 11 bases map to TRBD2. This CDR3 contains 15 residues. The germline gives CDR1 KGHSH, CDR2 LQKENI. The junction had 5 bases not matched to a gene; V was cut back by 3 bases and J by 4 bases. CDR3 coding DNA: TGTGCCAGCTCACCGACTAGCGGGAACGTATACGAGCAGTACTTC. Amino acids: CASSPTSGNVYEQYF.

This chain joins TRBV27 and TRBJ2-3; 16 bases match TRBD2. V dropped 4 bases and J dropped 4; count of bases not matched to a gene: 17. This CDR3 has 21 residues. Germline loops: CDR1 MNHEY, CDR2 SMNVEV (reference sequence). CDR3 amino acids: CASSSPPGTSGRVGVADTQYF. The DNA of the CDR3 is TGTGCCAGCAGTTCACCTCCAGGGACTAGCGGGAGGGTGGGGGTGGCAGATACGCAGTATTTT.

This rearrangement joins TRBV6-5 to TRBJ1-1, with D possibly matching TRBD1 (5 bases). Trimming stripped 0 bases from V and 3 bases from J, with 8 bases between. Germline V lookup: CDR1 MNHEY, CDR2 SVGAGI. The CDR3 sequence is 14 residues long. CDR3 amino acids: CASSYSWGDTEAFF. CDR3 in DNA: TGTGCCAGCAGTTACTCTTGGGGGGACACTGAAGCTTTCTTT.

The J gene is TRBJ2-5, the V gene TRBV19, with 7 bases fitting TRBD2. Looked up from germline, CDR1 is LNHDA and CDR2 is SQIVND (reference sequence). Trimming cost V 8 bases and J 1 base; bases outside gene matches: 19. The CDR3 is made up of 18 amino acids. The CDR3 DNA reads TGTGCCAGTTCTACCCCGGGTACTAGCGCCACAGGCCAAGAGACCCAGTACTTC. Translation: CASSTPGTSATGQETQYF.

The CDR3 DNA follows: TGTGCCAGCAGCCACCCCAGGACAGGGGGGTCACAAAAACTGTTTTTT. Translating gives CASSHPRTGGSQKLFF. V and J are TRBV6-6 and TRBJ1-4; 10 bases agree with TRBD1. Germline CDR1 reads MNHNY; CDR2 reads SVGAGI (reference sequence). The junction had 13 bases not matched to a gene; V was cut back by 6 bases and J by 9 bases. The CDR3 is made up of 16 amino acids.

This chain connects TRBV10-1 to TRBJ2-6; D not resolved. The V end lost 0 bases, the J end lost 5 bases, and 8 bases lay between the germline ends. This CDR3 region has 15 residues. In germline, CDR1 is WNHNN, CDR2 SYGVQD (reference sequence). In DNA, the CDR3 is TGCGCCAGCAGTGAGTCGGGGTTGTGGGCCAACGTCCTGACTTTC. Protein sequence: CASSESGLWANVLTF.